This TCR beta chain was identified during a study of Tregs in tolerant kidney transplant recipients. As regards this clone: The target antigen is unknown.

Whole-study results and caveats: Donor-specific Treg expansion exceeded global Treg expansion in tolerant patients, suggesting antigen drive. This study did not directly address biological reproducibility.

Assay used: immunoSEQ multiplex PCR; TCRdb lists only in-frame clones, some missing. The sample lists 100,000 to 120,000 clones; around 87% were seen once. This sequence originates from a human donor who received a combined kidney and bone marrow transplant. The sequencing here drew on CD4+ T cells from blood, taken before the transplant.

CDR3 region: CASSRGGAENYGYTF. The CDR3 DNA sequence: TGTGCCAGCAGTAGGGGGGGGGCGGAGAACTATGGCTACACCTTC. This chain links TRBV6-5 with TRBJ1-2; D might be TRBD1 (6 bases). V lost 5 bases and J lost 2, with 15 bases in between. This CDR3 contains 15 residues. Germline V lookup: CDR1 MNHEY, CDR2 SVGAGI.